Listed below are T cell receptor beta chains from one sample, sequenced in a study of CD8 T cells in ankylosing spondylitis. TCRdb re-called the 5' RACE reads with MiXCR, one entry per CDR3 protein. The repertoire consists of 200,000 or so distinct CDR3 sequences, with 13% occurring once and the leading ten covering 11%. Material: blood, either unsorted or a sorted T cell fraction (not recorded which). Every receptor here comes from a female donor with ankylosing spondylitis or in good health (not recorded which). The CDR3 runs from the conserved cysteine through the conserved F or W. A D gene is named only where the DNA matches it firmly. Rows may omit the clone size; those that give it use once, few, many or a size class.

clone_size,j_call,d_call,v_call,cdr3_nt,cdr3_aa
-,TRBJ2-1,TRBD2,TRBV5-6,TGTGCCAGCAGCCGGGTAGCGGGGGTCTCCTACAATGAGCAGTTCTTC,CASSRVAGVSYNEQFF
few,TRBJ2-7,-,TRBV24-1,TGTGCCACCAGTGATTTCGATCGAGGTCAAGGGGAGCAGTACTTC,CATSDFDRGQGEQYF
many,TRBJ2-3,TRBD2,TRBV4-3,TGCGCCAGCAGCCAAGATCGGGGGACTAGCGGGTACACAGATACGCAGTATTTT,CASSQDRGTSGYTDTQYF
few,TRBJ2-6,-,TRBV24-1,TGTGCCACAGGGACCGAAGGGGCCAACGTCCTGACTTTC,CATGTEGANVLTF
few,TRBJ2-1,TRBD2,TRBV9,TGTGCCAGCAGCGTAGTATCGGGGGGGCCCGGGACTAGTCTCAATGAGCAGTTCTTC,CASSVVSGGPGTSLNEQFF
many,TRBJ1-5,-,TRBV4-2,TGTGCCAGCAGCCCTCTGGGAAGCAATCAGCCCCAGCATTTT,CASSPLGSNQPQHF
-,TRBJ2-7,TRBD1,TRBV7-2,TGTGCCAGCAGCTCCCCGGACAGGGGGTTATACGAGCAGTACTTC,CASSSPDRGLYEQYF
many,TRBJ2-7,-,TRBV28,TGTGCCAGCGGAGGGGGTCTCTACGAGCAGTACTTC,CASGGGLYEQYF
-,TRBJ2-5,-,TRBV7-2,TGTGCCAGCAGCTTTATGCAGGGGGGCGGGGAGACCCAGTACTTC,CASSFMQGGGETQYF
many,TRBJ1-4,-,TRBV28,TGTGCCAGCAGTGACGGGACATATGAAAAACTGTTTTTT,CASSDGTYEKLFF
many,TRBJ2-1,TRBD2,TRBV29-1,TGCAGCGTTCGACTAGCGGGTGGGTACAATGAGCAGTTCTTC,CSVRLAGGYNEQFF
many,TRBJ1-5,-,TRBV6-1,TGTGCCAGCAATAATGGGCTTCAATTGGGGGTCTGGTTGGGCAATCAGCCCCAGCATTTT,CASNNGLQLGVWLGNQPQHF
few,TRBJ2-3,-,TRBV13,TGTGCCAGCAGCTTACGAGAGATTGCAGATACGCAGTATTTT,CASSLREIADTQYF
-,TRBJ1-1,-,TRBV19,TGTGCCAGTAGTATGAGACAGACTGAAGCTTTCTTT,CASSMRQTEAFF
many,TRBJ2-7,TRBD2,TRBV6-2/TRBV6-3,TGTGCCAGCAGTTACTCGACTAGCAGAACCTACGAGCAGTACTTC,CASSYSTSRTYEQYF
once,TRBJ2-1,-,TRBV19,TGTGCCAGTAGTATAGTTGGGGTCAATGAGCAGTTCTTC,CASSIVGVNEQFF
many,TRBJ2-2,-,TRBV7-9,TGTGCCAGCAGCTTAGCGATGGCAGTCGGGGAGCTGTTTTTT,CASSLAMAVGELFF
once,TRBJ2-2,TRBD1,TRBV4-2,TGTGCCAGCAGCGAAGGGCAGGGGGACGGCACCGGGGAGCTGTTTTTT,CASSEGQGDGTGELFF
-,TRBJ2-2,TRBD1,TRBV20-1,TGCAGTGCTAGAGACAGGGGGCGGTACACCGGGGAGCTGTTTTTT,CSARDRGRYTGELFF
many,TRBJ2-7,-,TRBV18,TGTGCCAGCTCACCCGACAGCCACGAGCAGTACTTC,CASSPDSHEQYF
many,TRBJ1-2,-,TRBV12-3/TRBV12-4,TGTGCCAGCAGTTTATTCCGGGGAGATCATGGCTACACCTTC,CASSLFRGDHGYTF
many,TRBJ2-2,-,TRBV11-2,TGTGCCAGCAGCCAGGTGCGGGATATTCCCGGGGAGCTGTTTTTT,CASSQVRDIPGELFF
many,TRBJ2-3,TRBD2,TRBV13,TGTGCCAGCAGCTTCCAGACTAGCGGGAGGCCGGCAGATACGCAGTATTTT,CASSFQTSGRPADTQYF
-,TRBJ1-4,TRBD1,TRBV18,TGTGCCAGCTCTCCCGACAGGGGCGATGAAAAACTGTTTTTT,CASSPDRGDEKLFF
few,TRBJ2-5,-,TRBV5-1,TGCGCCAGCAGCTTGAACGGCCGCCAAGAGACCCAGTACTTC,CASSLNGRQETQYF